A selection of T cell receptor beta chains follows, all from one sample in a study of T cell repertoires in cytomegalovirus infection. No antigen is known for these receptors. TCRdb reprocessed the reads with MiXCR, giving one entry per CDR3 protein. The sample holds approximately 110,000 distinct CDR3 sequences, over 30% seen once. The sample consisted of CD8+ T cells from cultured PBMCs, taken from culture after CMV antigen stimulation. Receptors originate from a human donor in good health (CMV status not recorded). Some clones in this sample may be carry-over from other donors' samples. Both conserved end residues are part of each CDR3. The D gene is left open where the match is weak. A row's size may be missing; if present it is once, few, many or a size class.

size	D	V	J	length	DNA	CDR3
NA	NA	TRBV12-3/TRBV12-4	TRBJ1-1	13	TGTGCCAGCAGTTTAGGGGGCTGGACTGAAGCTTTCTTT	CASSLGGWTEAFF
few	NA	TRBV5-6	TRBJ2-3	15	TGTGCCAGCAGCTCGGGGGCCAGGGGTCCAGATACGCAGTATTTT	CASSSGARGPDTQYF
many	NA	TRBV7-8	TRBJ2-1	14	TGTGCCAGCAGCTTAGGGGGATCCTACAATGAGCAGTTCTTC	CASSLGGSYNEQFF
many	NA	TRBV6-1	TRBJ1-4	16	TGTGCCAGCAGTGAAACGACTACGGGGTATAATGAAAAACTGTTTTTT	CASSETTTGYNEKLFF
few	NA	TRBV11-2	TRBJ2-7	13	TGTGCCAGCAGCTTTCGGGGTTCCTACGAGCAGTACTTC	CASSFRGSYEQYF
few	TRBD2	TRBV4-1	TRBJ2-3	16	TGCGCCAGCAGCCAGGGGAGGGGTCGGGACACAGATACGCAGTATTTT	CASSQGRGRDTDTQYF
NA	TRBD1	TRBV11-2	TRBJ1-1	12	TGTGCCAGCACCCTACAGGGGTCTGAAGCTTTCTTT	CASTLQGSEAFF
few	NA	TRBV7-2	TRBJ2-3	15	TGTGCCAGCAGCTCCGGGGGGCGGGGCACAGATACGCAGTATTTT	CASSSGGRGTDTQYF
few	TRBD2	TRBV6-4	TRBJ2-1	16	TGTGCCAGCAGTGACCAGACTAGCGGGGGGGGAAGTGAGCAGTTCTTC	CASSDQTSGGGSEQFF
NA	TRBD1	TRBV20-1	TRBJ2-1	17	TGCAGTGCTCCCCAAAACCCACGACAGGGGATATACAATGAGCAGTTCTTC	CSAPQNPRQGIYNEQFF
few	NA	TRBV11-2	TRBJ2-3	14	TGTGCCAGCACCTCCAGTCTTGGCACAGATACGCAGTATTTT	CASTSSLGTDTQYF
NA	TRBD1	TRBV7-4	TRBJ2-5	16	TGTGCCAGCAGCTTACGTTCGGCAGGGGGCCAAGAGACCCAGTACTTC	CASSLRSAGGQETQYF
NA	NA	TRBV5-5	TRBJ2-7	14	TGTGCCAGCAGCTTGGCGCGGGGTCGGTACGAGCAGTACTTC	CASSLARGRYEQYF
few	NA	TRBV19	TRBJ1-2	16	TGTGCCAGTAGTATAGATCGGACAACATTTGGATATGGCTACACCTTC	CASSIDRTTFGYGYTF
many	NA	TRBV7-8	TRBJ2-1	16	TGTGCCAGCAGGGCCGACCCGGGGGAATCCTACAATGAGCAGTTCTTC	CASRADPGESYNEQFF
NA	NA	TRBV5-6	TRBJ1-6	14	TGTGCCAGCAGCTTGGAGGAGGTTAATTCACCCCTCCACTTT	CASSLEEVNSPLHF
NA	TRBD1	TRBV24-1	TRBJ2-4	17	TGTGCCACCAGTGACGGGACAGAACTCTCAGCCAAAAACATTCAGTACTTC	CATSDGTELSAKNIQYF
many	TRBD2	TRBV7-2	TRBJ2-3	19	TGTGCCAGCAGCTTAGTCCCGACTAGCGGGGGGGCCACGACAGATACGCAGTATTTT	CASSLVPTSGGATTDTQYF
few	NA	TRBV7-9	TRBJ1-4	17	TGTGCCAGCAGCTTAGTCTCTCCCACACAGGGCAGTGTGAGTCTGTTTTTT	CASSLVSPTQGSVSLFF
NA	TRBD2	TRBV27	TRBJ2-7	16	TGTGCCAGCAGTTTAACCGATCTAGCGGGGGGCTACGAGCAGTACTTC	CASSLTDLAGGYEQYF
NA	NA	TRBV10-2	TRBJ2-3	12	TGCGCCGGCGGGCCTTCGACAGATACGCAGTATTTT	CAGGPSTDTQYF
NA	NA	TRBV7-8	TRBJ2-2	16	TGTGCCAGCAGCTTCTACACAGGATTCCTCTCCGGGGAGCTGTTTTTT	CASSFYTGFLSGELFF
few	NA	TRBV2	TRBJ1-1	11	TGTGCCAGGCTTAGAACCCCTGAAGCTTTCTTT	CARLRTPEAFF
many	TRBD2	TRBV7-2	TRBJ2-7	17	TGTGCCAGCAGCCCCAATCTACCCCTAGCGGGGGGCGGCGAGCAGTACTTC	CASSPNLPLAGGGEQYF
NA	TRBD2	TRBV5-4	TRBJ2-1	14	TGTGCCAGCAGCTTTCCGGGACTAGGAAATGAGCAGTTCTTC	CASSFPGLGNEQFF
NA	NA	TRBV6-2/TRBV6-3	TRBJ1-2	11	TGTGCCAGCAGGACGGGCTATGGCTACACCTTC	CASRTGYGYTF
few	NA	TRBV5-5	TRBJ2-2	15	TGTGCCAGCAGCTTTCCGGGGGCCGACACCGGGGAGCTGTTTTTT	CASSFPGADTGELFF
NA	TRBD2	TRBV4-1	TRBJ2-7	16	TGCGCCAGCAGCCCCCGACTAGCGGGGGGGGACTACGAGCAGTACTTC	CASSPRLAGGDYEQYF
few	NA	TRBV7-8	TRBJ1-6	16	TGTGCCAGCAGCTCGGACGGGCGCCGTTATAATTCACCCCTCCACTTT	CASSSDGRRYNSPLHF
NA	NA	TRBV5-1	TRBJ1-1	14	TGCGCCAGCAGCTTGCGTGGGACACCAAATGAAGCTTTCTTT	CASSLRGTPNEAFF
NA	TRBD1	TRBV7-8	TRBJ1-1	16	TGTGCCAGCAGCTCGAGAGTGGGGACAGGGTACACTGAAGCTTTCTTT	CASSSRVGTGYTEAFF
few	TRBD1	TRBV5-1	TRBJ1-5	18	TGCGCCAGCAGCTTGGGGACGGACAGGTACTATAGCAATCAGCCCCAGCATTTT	CASSLGTDRYYSNQPQHF
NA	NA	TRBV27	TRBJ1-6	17	TGTGCCAGCAGTTTATGGGCCCCAGGGCGATCCGATTCACCCCTCCACTTT	CASSLWAPGRSDSPLHF